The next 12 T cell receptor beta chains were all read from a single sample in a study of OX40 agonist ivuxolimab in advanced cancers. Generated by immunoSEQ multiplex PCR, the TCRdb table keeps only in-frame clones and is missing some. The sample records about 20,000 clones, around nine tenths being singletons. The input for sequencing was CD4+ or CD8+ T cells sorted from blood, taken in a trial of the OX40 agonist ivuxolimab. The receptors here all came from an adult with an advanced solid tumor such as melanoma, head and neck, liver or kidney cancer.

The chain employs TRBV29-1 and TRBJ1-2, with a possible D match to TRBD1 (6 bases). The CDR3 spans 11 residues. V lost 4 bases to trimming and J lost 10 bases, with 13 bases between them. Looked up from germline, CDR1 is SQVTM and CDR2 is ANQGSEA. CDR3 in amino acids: CSVATGFDYTF. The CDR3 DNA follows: TGCAGCGTTGCCACAGGGTTTGACTACACCTTC.

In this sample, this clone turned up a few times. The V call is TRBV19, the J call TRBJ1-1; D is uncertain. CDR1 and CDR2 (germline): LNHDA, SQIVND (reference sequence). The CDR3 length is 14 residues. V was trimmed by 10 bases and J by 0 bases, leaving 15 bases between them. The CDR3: CATNDADLNTEAFF. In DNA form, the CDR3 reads TGTGCCACCAACGACGCGGATCTGAACACTGAAGCTTTCTTT. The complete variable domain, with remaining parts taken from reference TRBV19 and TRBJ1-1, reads DGGITQSPKYLFRKEGQNVTLSCEQNLNHDAMYWYRQDPGQGLRLIYYSQIVNDFQKGDIAEGYSVSREKKESFPLTVTSAQKNPTAFYLCATNDADLNTEAFFGQGTRLTVV.

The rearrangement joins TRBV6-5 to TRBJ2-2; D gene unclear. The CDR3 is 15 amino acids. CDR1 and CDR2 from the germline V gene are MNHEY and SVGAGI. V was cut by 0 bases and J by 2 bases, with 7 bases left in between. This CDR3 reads CASSYSAGNTGELFF. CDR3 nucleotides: TGTGCCAGCAGTTACTCAGCAGGCAACACCGGGGAGCTGTTTTTT.

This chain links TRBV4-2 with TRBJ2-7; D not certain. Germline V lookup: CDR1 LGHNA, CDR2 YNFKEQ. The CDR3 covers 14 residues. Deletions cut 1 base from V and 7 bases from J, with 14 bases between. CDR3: CASSQAGSLGEQYF. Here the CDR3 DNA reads TGTGCCAGCAGCCAAGCCGGGTCATTAGGGGAGCAGTACTTC.

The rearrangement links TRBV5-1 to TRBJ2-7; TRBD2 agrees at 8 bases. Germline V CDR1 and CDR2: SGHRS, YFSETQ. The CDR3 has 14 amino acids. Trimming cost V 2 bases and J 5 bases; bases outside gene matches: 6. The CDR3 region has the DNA TGCGCCAGCAGCTTTCTCCCAGCGGGGGACGAGCAGTACTTC. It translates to CASSFLPAGDEQYF.

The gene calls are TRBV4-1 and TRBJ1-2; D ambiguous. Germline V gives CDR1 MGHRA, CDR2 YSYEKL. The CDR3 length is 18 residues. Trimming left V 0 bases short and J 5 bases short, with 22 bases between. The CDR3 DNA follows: TGCGCCAGCAGCCAAGAGGTTGTCGACCCGGCGGGCGGGTATGGCTACACCTTC. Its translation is CASSQEVVDPAGGYGYTF.

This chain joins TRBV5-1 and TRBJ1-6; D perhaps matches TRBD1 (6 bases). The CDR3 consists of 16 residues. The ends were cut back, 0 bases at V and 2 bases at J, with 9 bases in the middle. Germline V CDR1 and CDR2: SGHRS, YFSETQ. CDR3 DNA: TGCGCCAGCAGCTTGGCAGGGGCCACCTATAATTCACCCCTCCACTTT. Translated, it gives CASSLAGATYNSPLHF.

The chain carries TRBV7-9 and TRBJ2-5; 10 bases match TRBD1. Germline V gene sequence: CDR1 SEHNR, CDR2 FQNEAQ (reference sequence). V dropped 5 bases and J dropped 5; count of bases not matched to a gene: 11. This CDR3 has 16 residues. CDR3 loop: CASSTTWDRGGETQYF. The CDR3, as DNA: TGTGCCAGCAGCACAACTTGGGACAGGGGTGGGGAGACCCAGTACTTC.

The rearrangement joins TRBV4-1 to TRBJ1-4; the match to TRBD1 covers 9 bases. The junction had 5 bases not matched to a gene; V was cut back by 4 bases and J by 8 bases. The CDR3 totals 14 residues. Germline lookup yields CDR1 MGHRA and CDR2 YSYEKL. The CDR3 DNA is TGCGCCAGCAGCCCCGGACAGGGGAAGGAAAAACTGTTTTTT. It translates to CASSPGQGKEKLFF.

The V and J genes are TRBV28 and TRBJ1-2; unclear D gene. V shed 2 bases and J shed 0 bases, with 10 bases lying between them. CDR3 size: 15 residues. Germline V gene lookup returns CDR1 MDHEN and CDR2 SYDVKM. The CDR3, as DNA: TGTGCCAGCAGTTTACTTGGGGAGGCTAACTATGGCTACACCTTC. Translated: CASSLLGEANYGYTF.

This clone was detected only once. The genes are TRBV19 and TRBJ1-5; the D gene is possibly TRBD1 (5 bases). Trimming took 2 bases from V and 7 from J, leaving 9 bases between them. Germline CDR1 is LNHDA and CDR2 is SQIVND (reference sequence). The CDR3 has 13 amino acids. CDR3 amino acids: CASSINQGQPQHF. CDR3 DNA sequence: TGTGCCAGTAGTATAAACCAGGGCCAGCCCCAGCATTTT.

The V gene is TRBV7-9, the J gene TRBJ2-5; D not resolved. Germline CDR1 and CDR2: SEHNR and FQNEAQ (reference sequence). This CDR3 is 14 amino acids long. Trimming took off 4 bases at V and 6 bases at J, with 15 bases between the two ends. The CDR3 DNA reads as TGTGCCAGCAGCTCCCTGATTTTTGCGAAGACCCAGTACTTC. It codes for CASSSLIFAKTQYF.